This T cell receptor (beta chain) was sequenced for a study of blood T cell repertoires in COVID-19. The CDR3 is 14 residues long. The V gene's germline CDR1 is LGHNT and CDR2 FRNRAP. The V gene end was trimmed by 3 bases and the J gene end by 5 bases; junction bases not matched to a gene: 4. TCRdb's copy holds only in-frame clones and misses some; the assay was immunoSEQ multiplex PCR. This table holds over 200,000 clones, 88% found once. The chain combines TRBV12-5 with TRBJ2-7; TRBD1 matches at 10 bases. This receptor was identified in a woman aged 60-75 years with acute or convalescent COVID-19. The sample comprised peripheral blood. Written as DNA, the CDR3 is TGTGCTAGTGGTTTCGGACAGGGGGGAAACGAGCAGTACTTC. The encoded protein is CASGFGQGGNEQYF.